The 10 T cell receptor beta chains below were found in one sample sequenced in a study of sequential checkpoint blockade in melanoma. Noted treatment: randomized to nivolumab then ipilimumab (arm A) or the reverse (arm B). Repertoires were generated with immunoSEQ multiplex PCR, while TCRdb's copy carries only in-frame clones and drops some. The repertoire holds 10,000 or so clones, with about 26% as singletons. The starting material was tumor tissue (inferred from file names), obtained from a patient given nivolumab and ipilimumab in sequence. All receptors derive from a human donor with melanoma.

Sample share makes this clone medium-sized. Here the CDR3 reads CAWSAEQTGNTIYF. CDR3 DNA sequence: TGTGCCTGGAGTGCCGAACAAACGGGAAACACCATATATTTT. The chain uses TRBV30 and TRBJ1-3; D is uncertain. This CDR3 spans 14 amino acids. V gave up 1 base and J gave up 4 bases, with 11 bases separating them. Germline V gene data show CDR1 as GTSNPN and CDR2 as SVGIG (reference sequence).

The V and J genes are TRBV29-1 and TRBJ2-7, with 9 bases fitting TRBD1. This CDR3 region has 13 residues. J lost 1 base, V lost 7 bases, and 5 bases had no gene match. From germline, CDR1 is SQVTM and CDR2 ANQGSEA. The CDR3 here is CSARDRASYEQYF. In nucleotides, the CDR3 is TGCAGCGCCCGGGACAGGGCATCCTACGAGCAGTACTTC.

The chain couples TRBV28 to TRBJ1-1; D remains unclear. Trimming removed 7 bases from V and 0 bases from J, with 12 bases in between. The germline V gene encodes CDR1 MDHEN and CDR2 SYDVKM. The CDR3 loop spans 14 amino acids. The CDR3 here is CASNPGFMNTEAFF. The DNA for the CDR3 is TGTGCCAGCAATCCAGGCTTCATGAACACTGAAGCTTTCTTT.

The sample holds a few counts of this clone. The chain combines TRBV2 with TRBJ1-2; D uncertain. V lost 3 bases, J lost 8 bases, and 19 bases lay in between. The CDR3 is made up of 15 amino acids. From germline, CDR1 is SNHLY and CDR2 FYNNEI. In DNA form, the CDR3 reads TGTGCCAGCAGTGATATTGTGGACCCGCTCTTCGGCTACACCTTC. It translates to CASSDIVDPLFGYTF.

CDR3 nucleotide sequence: TGTGCCAGTAGTATAGGGACAGGGGGACTGAACACTGAAGCTTTCTTT. It codes for CASSIGTGGLNTEAFF. The V gene is TRBV19, the J gene TRBJ1-1; the match to TRBD1 covers 10 bases. CDR3 length: 16 residues. V lost 1 base, J lost 0 bases, and 2 bases stayed unmatched. The germline V gene encodes CDR1 LNHDA and CDR2 SQIVND (reference sequence).

By sample fraction, this clone is medium-sized (0.01 to 0.1%). CDR3 loop: CSVPTGNYGYTF. CDR3 DNA sequence: TGCAGCGTACCGACAGGGAACTATGGCTACACCTTC. V gene TRBV29-1 combines with J gene TRBJ1-2; the match to TRBD1 covers 7 bases. V shed 6 bases, J shed 2 bases, and the junction held 3 bases outside the gene matches. The CDR3 is 12 amino acids. Per the germline V gene, CDR1 is SQVTM and CDR2 is ANQGSEA.

V is TRBV7-7 and J is TRBJ2-7; perhaps D is TRBD1 or TRBD2 (6 bases each). The CDR3 totals 16 residues. V was trimmed by 5 bases and J by 2 bases, leaving 19 bases between them. Looked up from germline, CDR1 is SSHAT and CDR2 is FNYEAQ (reference sequence). The CDR3 region is CASSKGGQGDPYEQYF. CDR3 bases: TGTGCCAGCAGCAAGGGGGGCCAGGGAGACCCCTACGAGCAGTACTTC.

The rearrangement joins TRBV9 to TRBJ2-3; D is uncertain. Trimming stripped 8 bases from V and 7 bases from J, with 14 bases between. Germline CDR1 reads SGDLS; CDR2 reads YYNGEE. The CDR3 is 12 amino acids. CDR3 amino acids: CASHWTGHTQYF. The CDR3 DNA sequence: TGTGCCAGTCACTGGACCGGTCATACGCAGTATTTT.

This clone has a handful of counts. The J gene is TRBJ2-7, the V gene TRBV6-8; 13 bases are a match to TRBD2. CDR1 and CDR2 (germline): MNHGY, SAAAGT. J gave up 1 base and V 10 bases, and 10 bases lay outside the gene matches. This CDR3 has 16 residues. CDR3 residues: CAIRGTSGIKSYEQYF. In nucleotides, the CDR3 is TGTGCCATCAGAGGGACTAGCGGGATCAAGTCCTACGAGCAGTACTTC.

V and J are TRBV5-1 and TRBJ1-6; TRBD1 matches at 10 bases. CDR1 is SGHRS and CDR2 is YFSETQ in the germline V gene. The CDR3 is 16 amino acids. The ends lost 4 bases at V and 12 bases at J; junction bases unmatched: 13. CDR3 nucleotides: TGCGCCAGCAGCATTCGACAGGGGGCTACCTCCGGACCCCTCCACTTT. Its translation is CASSIRQGATSGPLHF.